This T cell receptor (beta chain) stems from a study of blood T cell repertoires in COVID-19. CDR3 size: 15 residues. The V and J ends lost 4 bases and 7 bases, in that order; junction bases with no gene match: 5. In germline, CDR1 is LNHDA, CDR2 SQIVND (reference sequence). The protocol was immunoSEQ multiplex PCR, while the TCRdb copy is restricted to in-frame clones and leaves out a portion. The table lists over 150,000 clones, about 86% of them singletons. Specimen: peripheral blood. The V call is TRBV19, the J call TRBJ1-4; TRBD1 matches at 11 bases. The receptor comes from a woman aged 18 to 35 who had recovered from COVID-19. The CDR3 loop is CASSRGQGATEKLFF. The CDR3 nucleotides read TGTGCCAGTAGTAGAGGACAGGGGGCAACTGAAAAACTGTTTTTT.